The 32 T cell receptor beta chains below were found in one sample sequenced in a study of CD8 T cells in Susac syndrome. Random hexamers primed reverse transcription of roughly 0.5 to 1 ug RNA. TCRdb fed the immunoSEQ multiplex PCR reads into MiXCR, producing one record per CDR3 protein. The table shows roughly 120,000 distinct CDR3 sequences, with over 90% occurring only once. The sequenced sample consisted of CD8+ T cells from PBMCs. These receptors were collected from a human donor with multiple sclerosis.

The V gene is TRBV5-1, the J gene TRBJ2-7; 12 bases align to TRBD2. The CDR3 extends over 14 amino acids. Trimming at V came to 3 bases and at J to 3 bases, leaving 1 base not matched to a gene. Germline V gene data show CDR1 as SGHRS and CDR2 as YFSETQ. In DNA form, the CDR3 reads TGCGCCAGCAGCTGGACTAGCGGGGACTACGAGCAGTACGTC. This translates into CASSWTSGDYEQYV.

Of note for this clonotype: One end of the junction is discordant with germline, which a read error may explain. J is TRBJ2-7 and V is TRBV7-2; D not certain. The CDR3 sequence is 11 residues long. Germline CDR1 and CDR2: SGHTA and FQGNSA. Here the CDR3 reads CASSLGQPMDF. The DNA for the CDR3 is TGTGCCAGCAGCTTAGGGCAGCCTATGGACTTC.

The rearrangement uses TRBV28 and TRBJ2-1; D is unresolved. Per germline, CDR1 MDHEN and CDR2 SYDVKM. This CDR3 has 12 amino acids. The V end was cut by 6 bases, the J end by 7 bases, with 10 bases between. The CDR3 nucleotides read TGTGCCAGCAGCCCCCTAGGGAATGAGCAGTTCTTC. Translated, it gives CASSPLGNEQFF.

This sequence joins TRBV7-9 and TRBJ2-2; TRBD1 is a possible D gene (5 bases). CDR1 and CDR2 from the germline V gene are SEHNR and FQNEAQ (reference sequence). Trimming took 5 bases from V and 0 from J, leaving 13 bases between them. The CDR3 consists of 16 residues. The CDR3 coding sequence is TGTGCCAGCAGCCCGCGACAGATTACGAACACCGGGGAGCTGTTTTTT. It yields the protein CASSPRQITNTGELFF. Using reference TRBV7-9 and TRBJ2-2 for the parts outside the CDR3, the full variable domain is DTGVSQNPRHKITKRGQNVTFRCDPISEHNRLYWYRQTLGQGPEFLTYFQNEAQLEKSRLLSDRFSAERPKGSFSTLEIQRTEQGDSAMYLCASSPRQITNTGELFFGEGSRLTVL.

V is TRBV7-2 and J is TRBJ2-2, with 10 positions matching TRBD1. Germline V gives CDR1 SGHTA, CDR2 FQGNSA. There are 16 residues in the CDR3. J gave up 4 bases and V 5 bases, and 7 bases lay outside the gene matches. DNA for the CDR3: TGTGCCAGCAGCCCCGACAGGGGGCGTAGCACCGGGGAGCTGTTTTTT. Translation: CASSPDRGRSTGELFF.

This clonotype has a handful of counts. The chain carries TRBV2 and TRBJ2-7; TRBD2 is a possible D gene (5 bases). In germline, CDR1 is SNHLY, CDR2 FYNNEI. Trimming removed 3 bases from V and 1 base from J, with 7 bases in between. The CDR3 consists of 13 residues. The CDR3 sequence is CASSEGGSYEQYV. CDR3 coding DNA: TGTGCCAGCAGTGAGGGCGGGTCCTACGAGCAGTACGTC.

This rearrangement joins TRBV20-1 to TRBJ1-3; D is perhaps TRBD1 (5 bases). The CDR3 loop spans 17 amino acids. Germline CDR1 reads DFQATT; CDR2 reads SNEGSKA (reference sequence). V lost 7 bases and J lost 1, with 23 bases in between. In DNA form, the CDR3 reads TGCAGTGGGGAGGGCAGGGAAACCGAAGTTTCTGGAAACACCATATATTTT. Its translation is CSGEGRETEVSGNTIYF.

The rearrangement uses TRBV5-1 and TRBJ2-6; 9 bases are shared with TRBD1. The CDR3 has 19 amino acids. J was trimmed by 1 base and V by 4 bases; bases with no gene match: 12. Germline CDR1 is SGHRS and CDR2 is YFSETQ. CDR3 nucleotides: TGCGCCAGCAGCCCCGTCCCGGGACAGGGATTGTCTGGGGCCAACGTCCTGACTTTC. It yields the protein CASSPVPGQGLSGANVLTF.

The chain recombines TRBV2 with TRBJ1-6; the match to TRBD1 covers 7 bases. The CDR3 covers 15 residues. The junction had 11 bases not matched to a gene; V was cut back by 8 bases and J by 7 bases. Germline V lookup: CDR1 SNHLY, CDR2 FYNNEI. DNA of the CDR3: TGTGCCAGCGGTAGTAGGACACAGGGGAATTCACCCCTCCACTTT. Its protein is CASGSRTQGNSPLHF.

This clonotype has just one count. The CDR3 sequence is CASSQANQPQHF. CDR3 DNA sequence: TGCGCCAGCAGCCAGGCGAATCAGCCCCAGCATTTT. This chain uses TRBV4-1 with TRBJ1-5; D is uncertain. Germline CDR1 and CDR2: MGHRA and YSYEKL. Trimming removed 3 bases from V and 4 bases from J, with 4 bases in between. The CDR3 spans 12 residues.

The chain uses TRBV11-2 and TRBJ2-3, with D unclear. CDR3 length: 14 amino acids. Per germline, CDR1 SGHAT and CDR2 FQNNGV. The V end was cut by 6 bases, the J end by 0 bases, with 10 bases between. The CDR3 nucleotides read TGTGCCAGCAGTATAATCCCGAGCACAGATACGCAGTATTTT. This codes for CASSIIPSTDTQYF.

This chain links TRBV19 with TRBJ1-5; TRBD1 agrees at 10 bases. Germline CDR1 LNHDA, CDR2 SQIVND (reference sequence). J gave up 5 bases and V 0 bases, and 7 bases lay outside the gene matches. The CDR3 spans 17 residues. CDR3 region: CASSIEIGTGVDQPQHF. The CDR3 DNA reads TGTGCCAGTAGTATAGAGATTGGGACAGGGGTGGATCAGCCCCAGCATTTT.

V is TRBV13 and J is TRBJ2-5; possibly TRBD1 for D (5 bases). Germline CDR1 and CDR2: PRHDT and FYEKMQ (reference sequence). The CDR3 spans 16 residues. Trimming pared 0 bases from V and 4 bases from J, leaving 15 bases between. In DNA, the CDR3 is TGTGCCAGCAGCTTAGGCATCAGGGTTGGTGGAGAGACCCAGTACTTC. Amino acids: CASSLGIRVGGETQYF.

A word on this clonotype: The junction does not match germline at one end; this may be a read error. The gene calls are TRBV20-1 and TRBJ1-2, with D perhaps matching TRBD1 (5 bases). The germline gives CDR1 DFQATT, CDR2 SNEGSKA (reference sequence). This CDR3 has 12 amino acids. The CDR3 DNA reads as TGCAGTGCCAGAGGGGCGCAGGTTGGCTACACCTTC. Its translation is CSARGAQVGYTF.

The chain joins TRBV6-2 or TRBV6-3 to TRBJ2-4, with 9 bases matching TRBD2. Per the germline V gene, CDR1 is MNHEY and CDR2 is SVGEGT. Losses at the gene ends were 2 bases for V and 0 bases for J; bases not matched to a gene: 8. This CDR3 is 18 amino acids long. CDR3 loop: CASSYTSGGFLAKNIQYF. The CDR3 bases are TGTGCCAGCAGTTACACCAGCGGGGGGTTCTTAGCCAAAAACATTCAGTACTTC.

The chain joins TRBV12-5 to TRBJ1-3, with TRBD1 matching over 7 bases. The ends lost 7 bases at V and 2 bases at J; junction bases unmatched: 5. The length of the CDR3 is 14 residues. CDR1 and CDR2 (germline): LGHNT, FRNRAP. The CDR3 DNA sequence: TGTGCTAGTGAGGGGGACAGCGCTGGAAACACCATATATTTT. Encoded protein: CASEGDSAGNTIYF.

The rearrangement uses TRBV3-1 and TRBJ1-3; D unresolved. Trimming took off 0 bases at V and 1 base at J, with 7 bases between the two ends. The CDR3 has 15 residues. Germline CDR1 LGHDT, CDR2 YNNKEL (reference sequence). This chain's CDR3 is CASSQDGGSGNTIYF. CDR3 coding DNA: TGTGCCAGCAGCCAAGATGGCGGATCTGGAAACACCATATATTTT.

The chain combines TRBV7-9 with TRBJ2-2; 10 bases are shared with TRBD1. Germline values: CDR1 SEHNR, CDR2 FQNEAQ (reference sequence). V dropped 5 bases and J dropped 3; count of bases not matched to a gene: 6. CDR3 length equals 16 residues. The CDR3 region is CASSHRDRGYTGELFF. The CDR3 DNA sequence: TGTGCCAGCAGCCACCGGGACAGGGGTTACACCGGGGAGCTGTTTTTT.

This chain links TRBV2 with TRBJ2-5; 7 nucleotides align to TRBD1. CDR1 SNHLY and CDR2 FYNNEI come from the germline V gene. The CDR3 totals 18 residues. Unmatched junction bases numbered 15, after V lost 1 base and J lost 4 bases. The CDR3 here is CASSEGRGTSSGGETQYF. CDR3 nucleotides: TGTGCCAGCAGTGAAGGCCGGGGCACCAGCTCAGGGGGAGAGACCCAGTACTTC.

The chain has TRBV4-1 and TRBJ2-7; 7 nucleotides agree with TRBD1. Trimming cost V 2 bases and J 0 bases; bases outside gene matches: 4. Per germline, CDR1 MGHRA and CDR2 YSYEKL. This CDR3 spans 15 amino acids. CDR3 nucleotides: TGCGCCAGCAGCCAAACAGGGGCTACCTCCTACGAGCAGTACTTC. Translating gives CASSQTGATSYEQYF.

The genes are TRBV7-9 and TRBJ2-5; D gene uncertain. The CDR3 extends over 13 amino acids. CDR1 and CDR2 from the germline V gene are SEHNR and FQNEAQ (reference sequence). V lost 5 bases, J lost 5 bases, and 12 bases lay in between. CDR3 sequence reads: CASSLSSFETQYF. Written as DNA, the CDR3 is TGTGCCAGCAGCCTGTCGAGTTTCGAGACCCAGTACTTC.

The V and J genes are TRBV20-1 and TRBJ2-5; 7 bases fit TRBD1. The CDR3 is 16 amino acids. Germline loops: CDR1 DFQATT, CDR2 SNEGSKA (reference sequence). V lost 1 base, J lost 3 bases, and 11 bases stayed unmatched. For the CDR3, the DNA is TGCAGTGCTAGAGGGGTCGGGACAGCCGTCGAAGAGACCCAGTACTTC. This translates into CSARGVGTAVEETQYF.

The CDR3 loop is CASSDRGEQYV. The CDR3, as DNA: TGTGCCAGCAGTGATAGAGGGGAGCAGTACGTC. This chain joins TRBV2 and TRBJ2-7; tentative D call: TRBD2 (5 bases). The CDR3 loop spans 11 amino acids. Looked up from germline, CDR1 is SNHLY and CDR2 is FYNNEI. V shed 3 bases and J shed 7 bases, with 7 bases lying between them.

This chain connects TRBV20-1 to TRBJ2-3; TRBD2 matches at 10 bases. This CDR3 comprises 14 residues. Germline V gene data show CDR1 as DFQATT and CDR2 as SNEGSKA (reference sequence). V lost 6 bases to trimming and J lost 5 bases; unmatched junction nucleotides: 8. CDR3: CSAAGTSEIDTQYF. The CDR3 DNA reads TGCAGTGCGGCCGGGACTAGCGAGATAGATACGCAGTATTTT.

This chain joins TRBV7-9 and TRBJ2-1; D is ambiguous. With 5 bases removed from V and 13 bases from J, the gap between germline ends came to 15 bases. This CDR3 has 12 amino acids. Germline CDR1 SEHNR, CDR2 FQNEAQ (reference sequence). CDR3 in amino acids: CASSGRHFSQFF. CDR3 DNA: TGTGCCAGCAGCGGACGACATTTTTCACAGTTCTTC.

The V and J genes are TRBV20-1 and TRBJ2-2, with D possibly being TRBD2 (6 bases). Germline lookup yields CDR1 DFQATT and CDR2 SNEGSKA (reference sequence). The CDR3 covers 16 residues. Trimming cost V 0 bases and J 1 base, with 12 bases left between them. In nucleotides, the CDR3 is TGCAGTGCTAGAGATGAGGTAGCGGAGAACACCGGGGAGCTGTTTTTT. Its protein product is CSARDEVAENTGELFF.

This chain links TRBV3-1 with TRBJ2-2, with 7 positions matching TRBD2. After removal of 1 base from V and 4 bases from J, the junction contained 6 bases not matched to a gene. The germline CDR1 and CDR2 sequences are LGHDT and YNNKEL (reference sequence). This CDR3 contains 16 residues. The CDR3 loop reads CASSQGKLATTGELFF. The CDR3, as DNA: TGTGCCAGCAGCCAAGGGAAACTAGCGACCACCGGGGAGCTGTTTTTT.

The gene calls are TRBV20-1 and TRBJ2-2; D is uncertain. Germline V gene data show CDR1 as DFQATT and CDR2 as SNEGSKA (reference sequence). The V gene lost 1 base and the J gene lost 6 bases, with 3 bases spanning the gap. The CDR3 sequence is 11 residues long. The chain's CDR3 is CSARGPGELFF. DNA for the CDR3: TGCAGTGCTAGAGGACCCGGGGAGCTGTTTTTT.

CDR3 loop: CASSPRGGGTEAFF. As DNA, the CDR3 is TGCGCCAGCAGCCCGCGGGGAGGGGGTACTGAAGCTTTCTTT. V and J are TRBV5-1 and TRBJ1-1, with D possibly being TRBD1 (6 bases). Looked up from germline, CDR1 is SGHRS and CDR2 is YFSETQ. The ends were cut back, 4 bases at V and 5 bases at J, with 15 bases in the middle. The CDR3 has 14 residues.

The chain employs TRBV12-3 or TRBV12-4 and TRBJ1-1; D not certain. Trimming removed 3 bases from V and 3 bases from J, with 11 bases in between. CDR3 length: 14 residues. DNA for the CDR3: TGTGCCAGCAGTTTGAGTGGTGGAGACACTGAAGCTTTCTTT. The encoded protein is CASSLSGGDTEAFF.

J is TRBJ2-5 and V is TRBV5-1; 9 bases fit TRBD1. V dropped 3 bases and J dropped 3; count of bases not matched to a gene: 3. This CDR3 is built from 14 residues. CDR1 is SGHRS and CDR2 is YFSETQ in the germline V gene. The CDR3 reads CASSSDRGEETQYF. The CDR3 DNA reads TGCGCCAGCAGCTCGGACAGGGGAGAAGAGACCCAGTACTTC.

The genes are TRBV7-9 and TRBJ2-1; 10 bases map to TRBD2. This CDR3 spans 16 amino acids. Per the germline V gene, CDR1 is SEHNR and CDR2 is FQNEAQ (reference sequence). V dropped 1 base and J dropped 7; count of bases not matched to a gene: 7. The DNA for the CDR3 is TGTGCCAGCAGCTTAGTACTAGCGGGAATGGGTAATGAGCAGTTCTTC. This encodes CASSLVLAGMGNEQFF.